A single sample is the source of the 3 T cell receptor beta chains below, sequenced in a study of CD8 T cells in Susac syndrome. Random hexamers were used to reverse transcribe roughly 0.5 to 1 ug of RNA. TCRdb reprocessed the immunoSEQ multiplex PCR reads with MiXCR, giving one entry per CDR3 protein. The profile shows a few hundred thousand distinct CDR3 sequences, roughly 85% of them singletons. Input material: CD8+ T cells from PBMCs. These receptor sequences come from a human donor with multiple sclerosis.

The sample holds a few counts of this clonotype. This chain connects TRBV4-3 to TRBJ1-1; D remains unclear. The CDR3 totals 14 residues. CDR1 is LGHNA, CDR2 YSLEER, per germline. V dropped 6 bases and J dropped 0 bases, with 11 bases sitting between them. CDR3 protein: CASRPGLMNTEAFF. In nucleotides, the CDR3 is TGCGCCAGCAGGCCCGGATTAATGAACACTGAAGCTTTCTTT.

The J gene is TRBJ1-5, the V gene TRBV7-2, with a possible D match to TRBD1 (5 bases). Trimming pared 4 bases from V and 6 bases from J, leaving 22 bases between. From germline, CDR1 is SGHTA and CDR2 FQGNSA. The length of the CDR3 is 17 residues. Here the CDR3 reads CASSSHAGMRATQPQHF. In DNA form, the CDR3 reads TGTGCCAGCAGCTCCCATGCAGGGATGCGTGCCACTCAGCCCCAGCATTTT.

This rearrangement joins TRBV7-8 to TRBJ1-3; D not resolved. V dropped 6 bases and J dropped 4 bases, with 16 bases sitting between them. The CDR3 extends over 15 amino acids. Germline CDR1 reads SGHVS; CDR2 reads FQNEAQ. The CDR3 nucleotides are TGTGCCAGCAGACTCAGCGGCCTGGGAGGAAACACCATATATTTT. Translating it yields CASRLSGLGGNTIYF.